These 10 T cell receptor beta chains were all obtained from the same sample, sequenced in a study of blood T cell repertoires in COVID-19. Profiled with immunoSEQ multiplex PCR; TCRdb holds only in-frame clones, not every one. This table has approximately 500,000 clones, about 89% appearing once. Material: peripheral blood. These receptors all stem from a woman aged 50 to 60 with COVID-19, enrolled during active disease.

The chain has TRBV13 and TRBJ1-3; 12 bases agree with TRBD1. Losses at the gene ends were 6 bases for V and 2 bases for J; bases not matched to a gene: 17. The CDR3 covers 20 residues. Per the germline V gene, CDR1 is PRHDT and CDR2 is FYEKMQ (reference sequence). The CDR3 reads CASSFPFRDRGLTPGNTIYF. The CDR3 region has the DNA TGTGCCAGCAGTTTCCCATTCCGGGACAGGGGGCTCACCCCTGGAAACACCATATATTTT.

The chain joins TRBV19 to TRBJ2-1; possibly TRBD2 for D (5 bases). V was pared by 4 bases and J by 6 bases, with 13 bases between. CDR1 is LNHDA, CDR2 SQIVND, per germline (reference sequence). This CDR3 is 14 amino acids long. CDR3 nucleotides: TGTGCCAGTAGTAACCGGGGTGGGTTCAATGAGCAGTTCTTC. This gives the protein CASSNRGGFNEQFF. The whole variable domain, remainder taken from reference TRBV19 and TRBJ2-1, is DGGITQSPKYLFRKEGQNVTLSCEQNLNHDAMYWYRQDPGQGLRLIYYSQIVNDFQKGDIAEGYSVSREKKESFPLTVTSAQKNPTAFYLCASSNRGGFNEQFFGPGTRLTVL.

This rearrangement joins TRBV5-1 to TRBJ1-6, with D tentatively TRBD1 (6 bases). Germline V gene sequence: CDR1 SGHRS, CDR2 YFSETQ. V was pared by 1 base and J by 7 bases, with 9 bases between. The CDR3 is 14 residues long. CDR3 residues: CASSLRTVNSPLHF. For the CDR3, the DNA is TGCGCCAGCAGCTTGAGGACAGTAAATTCACCCCTCCACTTT.

This chain connects TRBV7-9 to TRBJ1-2, with 8 nucleotides matching TRBD1. The V gene end was trimmed by 5 bases and the J gene end by 8 bases; junction bases not matched to a gene: 7. Germline V gene data show CDR1 as SEHNR and CDR2 as FQNEAQ (reference sequence). This CDR3 comprises 13 residues. The CDR3 nucleotides read TGTGCCAGCAGCACAGGGGGGGCACACGGCTACACCTTC. This codes for CASSTGGAHGYTF.

The chain carries TRBV5-8 and TRBJ1-5; 8 bases agree with TRBD1. The J segment lost 6 bases and the V segment lost 1 base, leaving 6 bases of the junction unmatched. The CDR3 totals 15 residues. Germline lookup yields CDR1 SGHTS and CDR2 YDEGEE. This CDR3 is CASSLSGQARQPQHF. DNA of the CDR3: TGTGCCAGCAGCTTGTCGGGACAGGCGCGTCAGCCCCAGCATTTT.

The V gene is TRBV9, the J gene TRBJ1-1, with D unclear. V was pared by 6 bases and J by 8 bases, with 14 bases between. This CDR3 region has 12 residues. Germline V gives CDR1 SGDLS, CDR2 YYNGEE. DNA for the CDR3: TGTGCCAGCAAAGAGGCCTCCGGAGAAGCTTTCTTT. This translates into CASKEASGEAFF. The variable domain in full, with the rest retrieved from reference TRBV9 and TRBJ1-1, is DSGVTQTPKHLITATGQRVTLRCSPRSGDLSVYWYQQSLDQGLQFLIQYYNGEERAKGNILERFSAQQFPDLHSELNLSSLELGDSALYFCASKEASGEAFFGQGTRLTVV.

In this sample, this clone turned up a few times. CDR3 sequence: CASIYPSGGNSPLHF. The CDR3 DNA reads as TGTGCCAGCATCTACCCCTCGGGGGGGAATTCACCCCTCCACTTT. The chain uses TRBV2 and TRBJ1-6; D might be TRBD1 (5 bases). The V and J ends lost 7 bases and 7 bases respectively, with 17 bases between them. The CDR3 length is 15 residues. The V gene's germline CDR1 is SNHLY and CDR2 FYNNEI.

This clone showed up just a few times. The chain joins TRBV7-9 to TRBJ1-5; maybe TRBD1 (6 bases). Trimming removed 9 bases from V and 3 bases from J, with 12 bases in between. Germline V gene lookup returns CDR1 SEHNR and CDR2 FQNEAQ (reference sequence). The CDR3 is 13 residues long. In nucleotides, the CDR3 is TGTGCCAGTGGTGGGGGGGCCAATCAGCCCCAGCATTTT. Amino acids: CASGGGANQPQHF.

In its sample, this clone was seen once. The V gene is TRBV27, the J gene TRBJ1-4; 9 bases line up with TRBD1. The V and J ends lost 6 bases and 7 bases, in that order; junction bases with no gene match: 6. This CDR3 contains 14 residues. The germline V gene encodes CDR1 MNHEY and CDR2 SMNVEV (reference sequence). For the CDR3, the DNA is TGTGCCAGCAGGTCCGGGACAGGGCCTGAAAAACTGTTTTTT. It is translated as CASRSGTGPEKLFF.

The table lists this clone with a count of one. This chain connects TRBV4-1 to TRBJ2-7, with D possibly TRBD1 on 5 matching bases. The CDR3 length is 15 residues. CDR1 and CDR2 (germline): MGHRA, YSYEKL. The ends were cut back, 0 bases at V and 4 bases at J, with 13 bases in the middle. The CDR3 DNA is TGCGCCAGCAGCCAAGATCACACAGGTTCTTACGAGCAGTACTTC. It translates to CASSQDHTGSYEQYF.